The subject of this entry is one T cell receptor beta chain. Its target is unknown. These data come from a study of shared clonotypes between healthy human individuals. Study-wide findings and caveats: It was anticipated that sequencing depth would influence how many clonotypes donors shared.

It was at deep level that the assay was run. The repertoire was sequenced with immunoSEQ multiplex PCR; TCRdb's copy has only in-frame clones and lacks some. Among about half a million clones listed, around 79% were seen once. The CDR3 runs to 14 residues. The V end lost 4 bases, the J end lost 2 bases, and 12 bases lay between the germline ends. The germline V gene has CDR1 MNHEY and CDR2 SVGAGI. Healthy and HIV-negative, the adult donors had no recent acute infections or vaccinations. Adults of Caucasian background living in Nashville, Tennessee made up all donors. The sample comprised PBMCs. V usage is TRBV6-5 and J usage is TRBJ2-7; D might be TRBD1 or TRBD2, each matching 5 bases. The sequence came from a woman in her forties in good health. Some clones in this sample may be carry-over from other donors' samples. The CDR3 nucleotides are TGTGCCAGCAGTTTCGGGACGGAAGCCTACGAGCAGTACTTC. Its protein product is CASSFGTEAYEQYF.